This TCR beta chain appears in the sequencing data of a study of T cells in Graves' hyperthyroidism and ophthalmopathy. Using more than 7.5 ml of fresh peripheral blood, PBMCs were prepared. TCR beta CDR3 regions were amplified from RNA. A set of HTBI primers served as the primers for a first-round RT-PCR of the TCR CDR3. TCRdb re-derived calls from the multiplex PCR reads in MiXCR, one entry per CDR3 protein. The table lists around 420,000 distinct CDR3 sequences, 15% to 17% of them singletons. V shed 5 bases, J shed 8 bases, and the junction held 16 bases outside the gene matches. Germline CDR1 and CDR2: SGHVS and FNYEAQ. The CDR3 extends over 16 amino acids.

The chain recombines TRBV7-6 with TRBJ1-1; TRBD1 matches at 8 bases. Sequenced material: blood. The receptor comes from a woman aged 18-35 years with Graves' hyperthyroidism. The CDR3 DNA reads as TGTGCCAGCAGCCCCTGGGACGGCGGACAGGGTGCCGAAGCTTTCTTT. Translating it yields CASSPWDGGQGAEAFF.